A selection of T cell receptor beta chains follows, all from one sample in a study of blood T cell repertoires in COVID-19. Clones were read by immunoSEQ multiplex PCR, and TCRdb kept only the in-frame ones, dropping some. The table includes a few hundred thousand clones, 85% to 90% detected once. Source material: peripheral blood. The receptors shown here come from a man between 18 and 35 years old with active or convalescent COVID-19. CDR3s include the opening cysteine and the closing phenylalanine or tryptophan. Each record gives: clone size, D gene, J gene, V gene, CDR3 protein, CDR3 DNA. D genes are given only for firm matches. Clone size is stated in some rows and not others, as once, few, many or a class when expanded.

abundance: .; d_gene: TRBD1; j_gene: TRBJ2-5; v_gene: TRBV2; CDR3aa: CASSRQGWQETQYF; CDR3nt: TGTGCCAGCAGCAGACAGGGTTGGCAAGAGACCCAGTACTTC
abundance: .; d_gene: TRBD2; j_gene: TRBJ2-1; v_gene: TRBV7-3; CDR3aa: CASSPSLSGKDNEQFF; CDR3nt: TGTGCCAGCAGCCCGTCGCTTAGCGGGAAGGACAATGAGCAGTTCTTC
abundance: .; d_gene: .; j_gene: TRBJ2-6; v_gene: TRBV27; CDR3aa: CASSIERPGANVLTF; CDR3nt: TGTGCCAGCAGTATAGAGCGGCCTGGGGCCAACGTCCTGACTTTC
abundance: .; d_gene: TRBD1; j_gene: TRBJ1-6; v_gene: TRBV4-3; CDR3aa: CASSPDREVSPLHF; CDR3nt: TGCGCCAGCAGCCCGGACAGGGAGGTTTCACCCCTCCACTTT
abundance: .; d_gene: TRBD1; j_gene: TRBJ1-2; v_gene: TRBV29-1; CDR3aa: CSVGRVEGAGGYTF; CDR3nt: TGCAGCGTTGGAAGGGTCGAGGGGGCCGGAGGCTACACCTTC
abundance: .; d_gene: .; j_gene: TRBJ1-1; v_gene: TRBV2; CDR3aa: CASLAGVEAFF; CDR3nt: TGTGCCAGCCTCGCCGGAGTCGAAGCTTTCTTT
abundance: .; d_gene: .; j_gene: TRBJ1-2; v_gene: TRBV12-3/TRBV12-4; CDR3aa: CASSLRGGSGYTF; CDR3nt: TGTGCCAGCAGTTTAAGAGGTGGTTCGGGCTACACCTTC
abundance: once; d_gene: TRBD1; j_gene: TRBJ2-5; v_gene: TRBV5-4; CDR3aa: CASSTGGRETQYF; CDR3nt: TGTGCCAGCAGCACAGGGGGCCGGGAGACCCAGTACTTC
abundance: once; d_gene: TRBD1; j_gene: TRBJ1-2; v_gene: TRBV5-4; CDR3aa: CASSLAALRGPSYGYTF; CDR3nt: TGTGCCAGCAGCTTGGCCGCTTTGAGGGGGCCCTCCTATGGCTACACCTTC
abundance: once; d_gene: TRBD1; j_gene: TRBJ1-2; v_gene: TRBV4-2; CDR3aa: CASSPELGQGNGYTF; CDR3nt: TGTGCCAGCAGCCCGGAACTGGGACAGGGGAATGGCTACACCTTC
abundance: once; d_gene: .; j_gene: TRBJ1-1; v_gene: TRBV30; CDR3aa: CAWSGGGGPGAEAFF; CDR3nt: TGTGCCTGGAGTGGGGGAGGGGGGCCTGGGGCTGAAGCTTTCTTT
abundance: .; d_gene: TRBD2; j_gene: TRBJ2-5; v_gene: TRBV3-1/TRBV3-2; CDR3aa: CASSRVRLAGRETQYF; CDR3nt: TGTGCCAGCAGCCGAGTGAGACTAGCGGGTAGGGAGACCCAGTACTTC
abundance: .; d_gene: TRBD2; j_gene: TRBJ2-3; v_gene: TRBV9; CDR3aa: CASSARLAGESDTQYF; CDR3nt: TGTGCCAGCAGCGCCCGACTAGCGGGGGAATCAGATACGCAGTATTTT
abundance: .; d_gene: .; j_gene: TRBJ2-5; v_gene: TRBV5-1; CDR3aa: CASSFSDYLETQYF; CDR3nt: TGCGCCAGCAGCTTTTCGGACTATTTGGAGACCCAGTACTTC
abundance: many; d_gene: .; j_gene: TRBJ1-3; v_gene: TRBV14; CDR3aa: CASSPGHSGNTIYF; CDR3nt: TGTGCCAGCAGCCCGGGACACTCTGGAAACACCATATATTTT
abundance: .; d_gene: .; j_gene: TRBJ1-2; v_gene: TRBV3-1/TRBV3-2; CDR3aa: CASSQGSTGYTF; CDR3nt: TGTGCCAGCAGCCAAGGAAGCACGGGCTACACCTTC
abundance: .; d_gene: .; j_gene: TRBJ2-1; v_gene: TRBV5-4; CDR3aa: CASSFEVARGASPLEQFF; CDR3nt: TGTGCCAGCAGCTTCGAAGTGGCCAGGGGGGCCTCACCCCTAGAGCAGTTCTTC
abundance: .; d_gene: .; j_gene: TRBJ1-2; v_gene: TRBV6-5; CDR3aa: CASSYSGQGSYGYTF; CDR3nt: TGTGCCAGCAGTTACTCGGGCCAGGGGAGCTATGGCTACACCTTC
abundance: .; d_gene: .; j_gene: TRBJ1-1; v_gene: TRBV7-9; CDR3aa: CASREGGKDEAFF; CDR3nt: TGTGCCAGCAGAGAAGGGGGTAAAGATGAAGCTTTCTTT
abundance: .; d_gene: .; j_gene: TRBJ2-7; v_gene: TRBV7-2; CDR3aa: CASSLEGYGEQYF; CDR3nt: TGTGCCAGCAGCTTAGAGGGGTATGGCGAGCAGTACTTC
abundance: .; d_gene: TRBD1; j_gene: TRBJ2-7; v_gene: TRBV5-1; CDR3aa: CASSFGTGGREQYF; CDR3nt: TGCGCCAGCAGCTTCGGGACAGGGGGCCGGGAGCAGTACTTC
abundance: .; d_gene: .; j_gene: TRBJ1-5; v_gene: TRBV5-1; CDR3aa: CASSLDGGGQPQHF; CDR3nt: TGCGCCAGCAGCTTGGATGGGGGCGGGCAGCCCCAGCATTTT
abundance: .; d_gene: .; j_gene: TRBJ2-3; v_gene: TRBV6-5; CDR3aa: CASTSNSLREAQYF; CDR3nt: TGTGCCAGCACTAGTAACTCCCTCAGGGAAGCGCAGTATTTT
abundance: few; d_gene: TRBD2; j_gene: TRBJ2-1; v_gene: TRBV24-1; CDR3aa: CATSALAGGAGLANYNEQFF; CDR3nt: TGTGCCACCAGTGCGCTAGCGGGAGGTGCTGGGTTGGCGAATTACAATGAGCAGTTCTTC
abundance: .; d_gene: TRBD2; j_gene: TRBJ2-5; v_gene: TRBV3-1/TRBV3-2; CDR3aa: CASSHTVAGDQETQYF; CDR3nt: TGTGCCAGCAGCCACACGGTAGCGGGAGACCAAGAGACCCAGTACTTC
abundance: .; d_gene: .; j_gene: TRBJ1-2; v_gene: TRBV18; CDR3aa: CASSPDRIRYGYTF; CDR3nt: TGTGCCAGCTCACCCGACAGGATTCGGTATGGCTACACCTTC
abundance: .; d_gene: .; j_gene: TRBJ1-5; v_gene: TRBV6-6; CDR3aa: CATGQFHQPQHF; CDR3nt: TGTGCCACCGGACAGTTTCATCAGCCCCAGCATTTT
abundance: once; d_gene: .; j_gene: TRBJ2-2; v_gene: TRBV3-1/TRBV3-2; CDR3aa: CASAVTGAGSGELFF; CDR3nt: TGTGCCAGCGCTGTAACGGGCGCGGGGTCCGGGGAGCTGTTTTTT
abundance: .; d_gene: .; j_gene: TRBJ1-5; v_gene: TRBV3-1/TRBV3-2; CDR3aa: CASSRTRGNQPQHF; CDR3nt: TGTGCCAGCAGTCGCACCCGGGGCAATCAGCCCCAGCATTTT
abundance: .; d_gene: .; j_gene: TRBJ2-1; v_gene: TRBV21-1; CDR3aa: CASSKRAGTSGILVEFF; CDR3nt: TGTGCCAGCAGCAAAAGGGCCGGGACTAGCGGGATTTTGGTGGAGTTCTTC